This TCR beta chain was recovered during a study of cytomegalovirus exposure and HLA in healthy donors. A word on this clone: The target antigen is unknown.

The study ran its PCR with 60 Vbeta and 13 Jbeta primers. The data were produced by immunoSEQ multiplex PCR, yet TCRdb's version contains in-frame clones alone and is incomplete. Among under 200,000 clones listed, 75% to 85% were seen once. Whole-study findings and limits: Fewer N-insertions (relative to the 666-donor mean) were reportedly seen in an Asian-associated ancestry cluster in a later analysis. Prediction of most subjects' HLA-A and HLA-B alleles by TCR beta sequences was reportedly accurate. A later examination showed that TCR association rates differed by HLA locus, with DRB1 most and HLA-C fewest. Being productive about 90% or about 30% of the time was typical of most TCR beta V segments in an earlier analysis.

Sequences were obtained from PBMCs. This receptor was taken from a male donor in good health and CMV-seropositive.

The CDR3, as DNA: TGTGCCAGCAGCTTGGGGGCCGGGACAGGGGGCAAATCACCCCTCCACTTT. It encodes CASSLGAGTGGKSPLHF. The V gene is TRBV5-4, the J gene TRBJ1-6; the match to TRBD1 covers 12 bases. The V gene end was trimmed by 0 bases and the J gene end by 10 bases; junction bases not matched to a gene: 8. Germline values: CDR1 SGHNT, CDR2 YYREEE (reference sequence). The CDR3 covers 17 residues.